This entry features one T cell receptor beta chain sequence. The length of the CDR3 is 15 residues. Trimming left V 4 bases short and J 6 bases short, with 18 bases between. Germline lookup yields CDR1 SGHNT and CDR2 YYREEE (reference sequence). Patients at the Seattle site were enrolled during active infection and followed longitudinally. This specimen comes from a study of blood T cell repertoires in COVID-19. Profiling relied on immunoSEQ multiplex PCR, and the TCRdb table lists in-frame clones only, not all of them. The top ten clones hold approximately 5% of a sample with 110,000 or so clones, around 85% of them seen once.

This receptor was obtained from a woman aged 60 to 75 with COVID-19, enrolled during active disease. Sequencing was done on a sample of peripheral blood. The V call is TRBV5-4, the J call TRBJ2-3; possible D gene TRBD1, 6 bases. CDR3 region: CASSPTGTSSDTQYF. CDR3 DNA sequence: TGTGCCAGCAGCCCAACCGGGACATCCTCGGATACGCAGTATTTT. The variable domain in full, completed from reference TRBV5-4 and TRBJ2-3, reads ETGVTQSPTHLIKTRGQQVTLRCSSQSGHNTVSWYQQALGQGPQFIFQYYREEENGRGNFPPRFSGLQFPNYSSELNVNALELDDSALYLCASSPTGTSSDTQYFGPGTRLTVL.